The TCR beta chain described here comes from a study of PD-1 blockade in mismatch repair-deficient tumors. The method was immunoSEQ multiplex PCR; TCRdb's version includes in-frame clones alone and lacks a portion of them. The sample contains around 130,000 clones, roughly 86% of which appear only once. The trim removed 9 bases at V and 0 bases at J, leaving 4 bases unmatched. This CDR3 contains 13 residues. Germline values: CDR1 MGHRA, CDR2 YSYEKL. This TCR was sampled from an adult with mismatch repair-deficient cancer. The chain combines TRBV4-1 with TRBJ2-7, with TRBD1 matching 8 bases. Here the sequenced sample was peripheral blood, taken 70 to 72 weeks after starting pembrolizumab. The CDR3 region is CASATGASYEQYF. The CDR3 DNA sequence: TGCGCCAGTGCGACAGGGGCCTCCTACGAGCAGTACTTC.